The T cell receptor (beta chain) described here comes from a study of radiotherapy plus CTLA-4 blockade in lung cancer. General study points: Per reports, early blood T cell clone dynamics, plus interferon-beta, forecast response most strongly. Clones derived from tumor TCRs expanded in blood after radiotherapy plus ipilimumab.

Details on this clone: What it binds is not known.

Focal radiation plus CTLA-4 blockade with ipilimumab was administered to patients who had chemo-refractory metastatic non-small-cell lung cancer. Sequencing was performed with immunoSEQ multiplex PCR; in TCRdb, only in-frame clones are kept and a portion is missing. This sample has around 100,000 clones, with roughly 77% found just once. The germline V gene has CDR1 SGHVS and CDR2 FQNEAQ. V dropped 2 bases and J dropped 0 bases, with 14 bases sitting between them. The CDR3 has 16 residues. This chain joins TRBV7-8 and TRBJ2-7; D not resolved. This receptor was obtained from a human donor with non-small cell lung cancer that progressed on radiotherapy plus ipilimumab. Some clones in this sample may be carry-over from other donors' samples. The sequencing here drew on peripheral blood, taken from a patient treated with radiotherapy plus ipilimumab. CDR3 in DNA: TGTGCCAGCAGCTTAAGTTTGGGGTCAGGCTCCTACGAGCAGTACTTC. Translating it yields CASSLSLGSGSYEQYF.